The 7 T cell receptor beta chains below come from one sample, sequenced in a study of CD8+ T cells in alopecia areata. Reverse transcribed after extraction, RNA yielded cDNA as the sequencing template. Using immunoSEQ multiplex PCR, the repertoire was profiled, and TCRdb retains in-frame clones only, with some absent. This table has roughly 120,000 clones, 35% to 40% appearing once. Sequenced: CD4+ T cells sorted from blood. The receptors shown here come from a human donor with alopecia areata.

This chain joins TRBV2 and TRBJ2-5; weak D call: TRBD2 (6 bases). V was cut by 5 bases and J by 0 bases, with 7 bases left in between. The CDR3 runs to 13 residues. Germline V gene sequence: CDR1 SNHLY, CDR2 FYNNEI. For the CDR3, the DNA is TGTGCCAGCAGTAGGGACTACCAAGAGACCCAGTACTTC. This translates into CASSRDYQETQYF.

The DNA for the CDR3 is TGCAGCGTCGTGAACTGGGGACAGGGGAATAGGAACGAGCAGTACTTC. This codes for CSVVNWGQGNRNEQYF. J is TRBJ2-7 and V is TRBV29-1, with 10 bases aligning to TRBD1. The CDR3 covers 16 residues. CDR1 is SQVTM, CDR2 ANQGSEA, per germline. The ends lost 6 bases at V and 5 bases at J; junction bases unmatched: 16.

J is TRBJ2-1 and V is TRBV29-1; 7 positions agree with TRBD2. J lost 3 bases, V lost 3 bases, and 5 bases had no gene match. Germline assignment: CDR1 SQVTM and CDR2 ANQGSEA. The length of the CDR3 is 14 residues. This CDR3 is CSVDRPSGYNEQFF. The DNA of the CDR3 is TGCAGCGTTGACCGTCCTAGCGGCTACAATGAGCAGTTCTTC.

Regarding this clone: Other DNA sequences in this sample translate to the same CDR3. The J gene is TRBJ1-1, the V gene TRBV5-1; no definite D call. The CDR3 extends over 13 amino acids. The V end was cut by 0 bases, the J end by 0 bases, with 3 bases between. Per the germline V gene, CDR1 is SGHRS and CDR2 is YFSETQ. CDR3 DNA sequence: TGCGCCAGCAGCTTGGTGGTGAACACTGAAGCTTTCTTT. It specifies CASSLVVNTEAFF.

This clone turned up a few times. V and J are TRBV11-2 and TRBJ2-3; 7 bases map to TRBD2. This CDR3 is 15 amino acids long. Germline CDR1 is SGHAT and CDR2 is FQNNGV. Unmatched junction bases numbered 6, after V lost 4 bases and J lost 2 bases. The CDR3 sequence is CASSSWGDYTDTQYF. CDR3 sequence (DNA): TGTGCCAGCAGCTCCTGGGGGGACTACACAGATACGCAGTATTTT.

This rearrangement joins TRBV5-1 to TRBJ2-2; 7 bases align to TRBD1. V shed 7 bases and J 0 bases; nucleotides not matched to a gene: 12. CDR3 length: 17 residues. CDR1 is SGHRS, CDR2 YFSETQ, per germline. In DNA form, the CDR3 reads TGCGCCAGCGGGCGACCGGGACAGAGCTCGAACACCGGGGAGCTGTTTTTT. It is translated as CASGRPGQSSNTGELFF.

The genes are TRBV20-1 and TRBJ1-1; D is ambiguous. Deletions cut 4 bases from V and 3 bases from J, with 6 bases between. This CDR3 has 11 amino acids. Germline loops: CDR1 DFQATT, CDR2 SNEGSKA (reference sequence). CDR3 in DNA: TGCAGTGCTATACACTACACTGAAGCTTTCTTT. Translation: CSAIHYTEAFF.